The 8 T cell receptor beta chains reported below all come from one sample, sequenced in a study of blood T cell repertoires in COVID-19. Data came from immunoSEQ multiplex PCR; TCRdb stores just in-frame clones and leaves some out. The sample includes 350,000 to 400,000 clones, around 90% of them seen just once. Specimen: peripheral blood. These receptors all stem from a young man with active or convalescent COVID-19.

V usage is TRBV13 and J usage is TRBJ2-1, with TRBD2 matching over 10 bases. The CDR3 contains 17 residues. The ends lost 4 bases at V and 3 bases at J; junction bases unmatched: 9. Germline CDR1 is PRHDT and CDR2 is FYEKMQ (reference sequence). This CDR3 is CASSSPSLAGVYNEQFF. As DNA, the CDR3 is TGTGCCAGCAGCTCACCGAGTCTAGCGGGGGTCTACAATGAGCAGTTCTTC.

The chain has TRBV15 and TRBJ2-5; 7 positions agree with TRBD2. The CDR3 totals 16 residues. The ends lost 3 bases at V and 1 base at J; junction bases unmatched: 8. Germline loops: CDR1 LNHNV, CDR2 YYDKDF (reference sequence). This chain's CDR3 is CATSSSPTGGQETQYF. CDR3 in DNA: TGTGCCACCAGCAGTTCCCCGACGGGGGGCCAAGAGACCCAGTACTTC.

The chain recombines TRBV6-5 with TRBJ2-7, with D tentatively TRBD1 (6 bases). This CDR3 contains 14 residues. V shed 7 bases and J shed 5 bases, with 18 bases lying between them. CDR1 is MNHEY and CDR2 is SVGAGI in the germline V gene. CDR3 in amino acids: CASTRGWGRDEQYF. The CDR3 nucleotides read TGTGCCAGCACCCGAGGTTGGGGGCGCGACGAGCAGTACTTC.

The V and J genes are TRBV28 and TRBJ2-4; TRBD2 is a possible D gene (6 bases). The CDR3 loop spans 11 amino acids. V was trimmed by 10 bases and J by 4 bases, leaving 8 bases between them. Germline loops: CDR1 MDHEN, CDR2 SYDVKM. The CDR3 sequence is CAIGGKNIQYF. As DNA, the CDR3 is TGTGCCATCGGGGGTAAAAACATTCAGTACTTC.

This clone was observed a handful of times. This same CDR3 is encoded by further DNA sequences in the sample. The chain carries TRBV27 and TRBJ1-1, with D hard to call. The germline V gene has CDR1 MNHEY and CDR2 SMNVEV (reference sequence). V was shortened by 4 bases and J by 0 bases, with 6 bases between the two germline ends. CDR3 length: 13 amino acids. The CDR3 sequence: CASSSGMNTEAFF. For the CDR3, the DNA is TGTGCCAGCAGTTCCGGGATGAACACTGAAGCTTTCTTT.

The rearrangement links TRBV4-3 to TRBJ2-2; 7 nucleotides line up with TRBD2. This CDR3 contains 17 residues. The junction had 12 bases not matched to a gene; V was cut back by 5 bases and J by 3 bases. CDR1 and CDR2 (germline): LGHNA, YSLEER. The CDR3 nucleotides are TGCGCCAGCAGCAGAAACGGGCTAGCGGAGTACACCGGGGAGCTGTTTTTT. Translating it yields CASSRNGLAEYTGELFF.

The chain uses TRBV4-2 and TRBJ1-4; 8 nucleotides line up with TRBD1. Trimming took 4 bases from V and 8 from J; bases not matched to a gene: 15. The V gene's germline CDR1 is LGHNA and CDR2 YNFKEQ. The CDR3 is 17 residues long. The CDR3 loop is CASSPGTGETTREKLFF. CDR3 in DNA: TGTGCCAGCAGCCCTGGGACAGGCGAAACAACGAGGGAAAAACTGTTTTTT.

This clone was seen a handful of times. The chain is built from TRBV28 and TRBJ1-2; a possible D gene is TRBD1 (5 bases). V lost 7 bases and J 4 bases, leaving 13 bases between the germline ends. The CDR3 loop spans 13 amino acids. Germline values: CDR1 MDHEN, CDR2 SYDVKM. CDR3 in amino acids: CASKIQGTYGYTF. CDR3 nucleotide sequence: TGTGCCAGCAAAATCCAGGGTACCTATGGCTACACCTTC.